Below, one TCR beta chain is given with its context. This clonotype was detected once. Its antigen remains undetermined. Germline and junction disagree at one end, which may indicate a read error. These data are taken from a study of tumor-infiltrating lymphocytes in primary liver carcinoma (dated by TCRdb to about 2017). For the study in its entirety: The five patients, three men and two women aged 30 to 69 years, had hepatocellular carcinoma (four) or combined HCC and intrahepatic cholangiocarcinoma (one). Roughly 3.5 to 8 million productive TCRbeta reads were obtained per sample, and no significant difference in read depth was found between tissue types. Repertoires from technical replicates were highly reproducible, with mean shared-clone rates roughly 0.87 and correlation coefficients above 0.95. The approximately 25 tumor region samples were profiled with Agilent mRNA microarrays so that TCRbeta repertoire diversity could be related to the local molecular phenotype. For each liver tumor, the study sampled five regions along with adjacent normal tissue and blood, and applied TCRbeta repertoire sequencing, expression microarrays and whole-exome sequencing. The five patients had tumors of stage T1-T3 N0M0, with maximum diameters ranging from about 4.2 to 11 cm. A total of some 35 specimens from 5 patients went through TCRbeta repertoire sequencing, namely 25 tumor regions, 5 adjacent noncancerous liver tissues and 5 peripheral blood samples.

Here is what the overall study found, with its caveats: Only about 7-24% of top clones were found in all five regions of a tumor, suggesting spatial heterogeneity of tumor-infiltrating T cells. Only a few patients were included in the study, and the authors note that the findings should be validated in a larger study. Because the samples were bulk and unsorted, CD4+ and CD8+ T cell repertoires could not be compared. Compared with blood, tumors had a significantly larger share of the repertoire taken up by the top 250 clones (p = 0.039). Repertoire overlap was found to be higher between tumor regions (mean approximately 35%) than between tumor-adjacent (around 17%) or tumor-blood (around 15%) pairs, consistent with antigen-driven expansion. Only the TCR beta chain was sequenced, which likely underestimates true repertoire diversity because unpaired alpha chains were not captured.

For CDR1 and CDR2, the germline V gene lists MNHEY and SVGAGI. Spanning cysteine to phenylalanine, the CDR3 consists of 15 amino acids. This entry keeps only the CDR3 DNA: 45 bases, framed from base 1. Total RNA and DNA were co-extracted without cell sorting from around 20-30 mg of bulk tissue using the AllPrep DNA/RNA mini kit. Between late 2015 and early 2016, a handful of patients in China with histopathologically diagnosed primary liver carcinoma had surgical resection. Chronic HBV infection was present in the patients, and the patients were treatment-naive at sampling. Each tumor was sampled at five spatially separated regions: the tumor centre plus the superior, inferior, left-lateral and right-lateral poles. Histological examination found more than 75% viable tumor cells in every tumor sample. Fresh tumor and adjacent tissue pieces were bisected; one half was stored in RNAlater at -80°C, the other sent for histology.

Starting from about 500 ng total RNA, TCRbeta-specific cDNA was produced by reverse transcription with a constant-region primer and ProtoScript II reverse transcriptase. The TCRbeta libraries were prepared through three rounds of nested multiplex PCR following a slightly modified ARM-PCR procedure. The first two PCR rounds used multiplex TRBV1-TRBV30 forward primers with a Cbeta reverse primer, each for about 11 cycles. Sample barcodes and Illumina adapters were added in a final 25-cycle PCR using Deep VentR polymerase. Before sequencing, amplicons of 200-500 bp were gel-purified using a QIAquick gel extraction kit. TCRbeta amplicons were sequenced on an Illumina HiSeq 2500 with 250-bp paired-end reads. As for the original processing: Trimmomatic v0.33 was used to quality-trim the reads, and FLASH v1.2.11 was used to merge paired reads so that full CDR3 sequences could be recovered. V, D and J germline segments were assigned to the rearranged TCRbeta sequences by MiGEC v1.2.1b. VDJtools v1.0.0 computed clonotype statistics and Shannon-Wiener diversity indices. Except for diversity analysis, only each sample's 250 most abundant clonotypes were used in subsequent analyses to reduce sampling bias. TCRdb reanalyzed the raw reads on its own, using fastp at Q25 for trimming and MiXCR for clone calling, and kept in-frame beta chains. Each entry is one CDR3 protein sequence, shown with its most common DNA and genes. The V and J calls follow TCRdb's processing rather than the paper's. In this sample the table shows about 84,000 distinct CDR3 sequences, about three quarters of which occur a single time. The ten largest clones add up to roughly a fifth of the sample.

The TCR sequence derives from a man aged 40-49 years with primary liver carcinoma and hepatitis B virus infection. The specimen sequenced was liver tumor tissue from sampling region 1. Taken with the paper, the label for cell subset or site translates to: tumor region T1, superior pole. The V and J segments used are TRBV6-5 and TRBJ2-2; no D segment can be confidently identified. The bases are TGTGCCAGCAGTTACGCAGTGGGCGGCGCCGGCGAGCTGTTTTTT. This yields the protein CASSYAVGGAGELFF.